This T cell receptor beta chain stems from a study of human T cells and chemical hapten exposure (dated by TCRdb to the early 2020s). Looking at the study overall: For sensitization, 2% DPC in acetone was applied to a 2 cm by 2 cm area of upper inner arm skin. Throughout the study period of approximately 23 weeks, patients also received therapeutic DPC doses to the scalp every week. Patch testing on the upper back used Finn chambers containing 0.01% DPC, with scoring done after 6 days according to International Contact Dermatitis Research Group standards. The patient cohort, mostly female, included alopecia areata with under or over 50% scalp involvement, alopecia totalis and alopecia universalis. Libraries were pooled for sequencing, and per-sample TCR yields varied mainly because of small differences in library volumes within the pool. Peripheral blood TCR repertoire changes were tracked in vivo in alopecia patients during primary and secondary sensitization to the hapten diphenylcyclopropenone (DPC). Blood samples were taken from patients before sensitization (week 0) and then at 2, 6 and about 24 weeks after DPC sensitization. For TCR sequencing, blood came from about 28 alopecia patients at anywhere from one to four time points (pre-sensitization, 2, 6 and 24 weeks). What the study reported, not specific to this receptor: Repeated subsampling changed both the strength of the expansion versus patch-test correlation and the threshold at which the correlation became significant. The number of PT1 expanded TCRs positively correlated with patch test score, significant at thresholds 8, 16 and 32 but not 4. Because all patients had alopecia, a presumed autoimmune disease, the immune response of the patients might differ from that of healthy individuals. DPC sensitization did not change how many TCRs were above 1 in 1000 frequency, and no evidence was found of alterations in global repertoire structure. Expanded TCRs formed significantly more large CDR3 similarity clusters than pre-sensitization or healthy control sets, consistent with antigen-driven responses.

For this chain, trimming is 1 base at the V end and 6 bases at the J end, and the number of junction bases without a gene match is 7. From a lookup of the germline V gene (reference sequence), CDR1 and CDR2 are GTSNPN and SVGIG. From cysteine to phenylalanine, the CDR3 is 15 amino acids long. Just the 45-base CDR3 DNA is kept, in frame starting at base 1. What the time point label conveys for this sample: patch test 1, 2 weeks after DPC sensitization. The treatment or condition label here, explained by the study, means: therapeutic diphenylcyclopropenone sensitization with weekly scalp DPC. Blood at each patch-test visit was drawn before the patch test was applied. Eligible patients were aged 18 to 70, diagnosed with alopecia, deemed suitable for DPC therapy, and excluded if pregnant. Total RNA was extracted from unfractionated whole blood collected in Tempus Blood RNA tubes. This clonotype occurred a few times. Its target antigen remains unknown. No base quality values were provided; no much bigger clone lies one nucleotide off.

The protocol used for the library was RACE. The sequencer was a NextSeq 500. During library preparation, unique molecular identifiers were attached to individual cDNA molecules so that TCRs could be counted in a quantitative, reproducible way. Both TCR alpha and TCR beta chains were sequenced from each blood RNA sample. Per the source publication's procedure: Samples had a median of roughly 100,000 TCRs, with a range from roughly 20,000 to 700,000. V, J and CDR3 annotation of the TCR reads was carried out using the Decombinator software suite. To make PS versus PT1 abundance plots, every sample was subsampled to the same number of TCRs (28,000). TCRs were defined as expanded if absent before sensitization and observed at least eight times at the 2-week time point. TCRdb ran its own pipeline on the public reads, namely fastp trimming at Q25 and MiXCR clone calling, and kept in-frame beta chains. When rows share a CDR3 protein, they turn into one entry using the most common DNA and genes. TCRdb's processing, not the authors', yielded these V and J calls. Counted in this sample were fewer than 400,000 distinct CDR3 sequences; 6% to 8.5% of them appeared once. Together, the top ten hold 8.4% of the sample.

The specimen comprised whole blood, sampled in connection with sensitization to the hapten diphenylcyclopropenone (DPC). This receptor chain uses TRBV30 and TRBJ1-5, with 9 central nucleotides matching TRBD1. This TCR was sampled from a woman in her late teens or twenties with alopecia areata. Some clones in this sample may be carry-over from other donors' samples. The DNA reads TGTGCCTGGAGTGCGCGACAGGGGGGAAGTCAGCCCCAGCATTTT. This yields the protein CAWSARQGGSQPQHF. The variable domain in full, with residues beyond the CDR3 obtained from the reference TRBV30 and TRBJ1-5 genes, is SQTIHQWPATLVQPVGSPLSLECTVEGTSNPNLYWYRQAAGRGLQLLFYSVGIGQISSEVPQNLSASRPQDRQFILSSKKLLLSDSGFYLCAWSARQGGSQPQHFGDGTRLSIL.